These 27 T cell receptor beta chains came from one sample sequenced in a study of response to subunit inactivated influenza vaccine. MiXCR, applied by TCRdb to the RT-PCR reads, yields one record per CDR3 protein. The table records around 480,000 distinct CDR3 sequences, about 15% of them present only once. Sequencing used CD4+ T cells sorted from PBMCs, obtained less than 30 months after vaccination. These receptors all stem from a man aged 50 to 69 who received an inactivated influenza vaccine.

This rearrangement joins TRBV6-5 to TRBJ2-3; 8 positions agree with TRBD2. Per the germline V gene, CDR1 is MNHEY and CDR2 is SVGAGI. This CDR3 has 11 amino acids. V dropped 6 bases and J dropped 11; count of bases not matched to a gene: 4. CDR3 region: CASSRRGVQYF. The CDR3 region has the DNA TGTGCCAGCAGCAGGCGGGGGGTGCAGTATTTT.

The chain couples TRBV21-1 to TRBJ2-7; the table's D call, TRBD1, was not checked against the DNA. TRBV21-1 is a listed pseudogene. The CDR3 extends over 19 amino acids. The CDR3 sequence is CASSRQYRDRGESSYEQYF. The CDR3 DNA reads TGTGCCAGCAGCAGGCAATACCGGGACAGGGGCGAGAGCTCCTACGAGCAGTACTTC.

V and J are TRBV20-1 and TRBJ2-1, with TRBD2 identical over 11 bases. Germline CDR1 DFQATT, CDR2 SNEGSKA (reference sequence). After removal of 0 bases from V and 7 bases from J, the junction contained 2 bases not matched to a gene. The CDR3 spans 14 residues. The CDR3 sequence: CSARDPSGRNEQFF. The CDR3 nucleotides read TGCAGTGCTAGAGATCCTAGCGGGAGGAATGAGCAGTTCTTC.

This sequence joins TRBV10-3 and TRBJ1-2, with D perhaps TRBD1 (5 bases). Germline V gene lookup returns CDR1 ENHRY and CDR2 SYGVKD. The CDR3 has 16 amino acids. With 6 bases removed from V and 0 bases from J, the gap between germline ends came to 17 bases. As DNA, the CDR3 is TGTGCCATCAGCCCGAGGGGTGAACAGACTAACTATGGCTACACCTTC. This gives the protein CAISPRGEQTNYGYTF.

This clonotype showed up just a few times. This chain links TRBV20-1 with TRBJ2-7; weak D call: TRBD2 (5 bases). Germline V lookup: CDR1 DFQATT, CDR2 SNEGSKA (reference sequence). Between the trimmed V and J ends, which lost 3 bases and 2 bases, there was a span of 14 bases. The length of the CDR3 is 14 residues. The CDR3 loop is CSASLWENTYEQYF. The CDR3 nucleotides read TGCAGTGCTAGTTTATGGGAGAATACCTACGAGCAGTACTTC.

The sample holds a few counts of this clonotype. This rearrangement joins TRBV7-2 to TRBJ2-3; 10 bases are a match to TRBD2. The CDR3 has 13 amino acids. Per the germline V gene, CDR1 is SGHTA and CDR2 is FQGNSA. The V segment lost 4 bases and the J segment 10 bases; nucleotides outside the gene matches: 5. The CDR3 here is CASSSGLAVPQYF. The CDR3 DNA reads as TGTGCCAGCAGCTCAGGACTAGCGGTACCGCAGTATTTT.

This clonotype showed up just a few times. This rearrangement joins TRBV9 to TRBJ2-5; no definite D call. CDR1 and CDR2 (germline): SGDLS, YYNGEE. The ends were cut back, 1 base at V and 3 bases at J, with 4 bases in the middle. CDR3 length: 12 amino acids. The CDR3 sequence is CASSVSEETQYF. DNA of the CDR3: TGTGCCAGCAGCGTATCAGAAGAGACCCAGTACTTC.

This chain links TRBV4-3 with TRBJ1-4, with D maybe TRBD1 (5 bases). The germline V gene encodes CDR1 LGHNA and CDR2 YSLEER. CDR3 length: 17 residues. The germline V and J ends were trimmed by 0 bases and 1 base, with 12 bases remaining between them. The CDR3 reads CASSQDLSGGTNEKLFF. The CDR3, as DNA: TGCGCCAGCAGCCAAGATCTTTCCGGGGGAACTAATGAAAAACTGTTTTTT.

The chain is built from TRBV12-3 or TRBV12-4 and TRBJ2-7; 9 nucleotides align to TRBD2. This CDR3 spans 17 amino acids. V shed 1 base and J 1 base; nucleotides not matched to a gene: 8. The CDR3 region is CASSLGAGGPTSYEQYF. The CDR3 region has the DNA TGTGCCAGCAGTTTAGGAGCGGGGGGTCCTACTTCCTACGAGCAGTACTTC.

A few counts support this clonotype. This rearrangement joins TRBV29-1 to TRBJ1-2; 7 positions match TRBD1. V gave up 6 bases and J gave up 0 bases; unmatched junction bases: 1. Germline loops: CDR1 SQVTM, CDR2 ANQGSEA. This CDR3 spans 12 amino acids. The CDR3 is CSVGTANYGYTF. The CDR3 DNA sequence: TGCAGCGTAGGGACAGCTAACTATGGCTACACCTTC.

This clonotype was seen a few times. The V gene is TRBV7-8, the J gene TRBJ2-7, with 10 bases identical to TRBD1. Germline V lookup: CDR1 SGHVS, CDR2 FQNEAQ. The V gene end was trimmed by 4 bases and the J gene end by 5 bases; junction bases not matched to a gene: 2. There are 13 residues in the CDR3. This CDR3 is CASSSDRGNEQYF. The CDR3 DNA is TGTGCCAGCAGCTCGGACAGGGGGAACGAGCAGTACTTC.

This clonotype was picked up many times. The CDR3 sequence is CASSLATSSDTQYF. The CDR3 DNA reads TGTGCCAGCAGCTTAGCGACTAGTTCAGATACGCAGTATTTT. V is TRBV7-6 and J is TRBJ2-3, with a weak D call TRBD2 (6 bases). This CDR3 is 14 amino acids long. Deletions cut 0 bases from V and 4 bases from J, with 8 bases between. Germline lookup yields CDR1 SGHVS and CDR2 FNYEAQ.

The chain uses TRBV12-3 or TRBV12-4 and TRBJ2-1; TRBD2 agrees at 13 bases. Losses at the gene ends were 7 bases for V and 7 bases for J; bases not matched to a gene: 7. The CDR3 is made up of 15 amino acids. CDR3 residues: CASTLLAGGQNEQFF. CDR3 coding DNA: TGTGCCAGCACCCTACTAGCGGGGGGGCAGAATGAGCAGTTCTTC.

This clonotype was seen a few times. J is TRBJ2-1 and V is TRBV15; D is unclear. V was cut by 1 base and J by 7 bases, with 26 bases left in between. The CDR3 runs to 19 residues. The V gene's germline CDR1 is LNHNV and CDR2 YYDKDF (reference sequence). For the CDR3, the DNA is TGTGCCACCAGCAGAGGTGGCCACTCGACTCTACTTCGTACGAATGAGCAGTTCTTC. Protein: CATSRGGHSTLLRTNEQFF. Combining the CDR3 with reference TRBV15 and TRBJ2-1 gives the whole variable domain DAMVIQNPRYQVTQFGKPVTLSCSQTLNHNVMYWYQQKSSQAPKLLFHYYDKDFNNEADTPDNFQSRRPNTSFCFLDIRSPGLGDTAMYLCATSRGGHSTLLRTNEQFFGPGTRLTVL.

The table lists this clonotype with a few counts. The CDR3, as DNA: TGCGCCAGCAGCTTGGGCGGGATGCAGACCGGGGAGCTGTTTTTT. Translation: CASSLGGMQTGELFF. V gene TRBV5-1 combines with J gene TRBJ2-2; TRBD2 is a possible D gene (6 bases). The V gene lost 0 bases and the J gene lost 5 bases, with 11 bases spanning the gap. CDR1 SGHRS and CDR2 YFSETQ come from the germline V gene. This CDR3 has 15 amino acids.

The J gene is TRBJ2-1, the V gene TRBV4-3, with a tentative D call TRBD1 (6 bases). The V end lost 0 bases, the J end lost 7 bases, and 10 bases lay between the germline ends. This CDR3 is built from 14 residues. Germline V gene sequence: CDR1 LGHNA, CDR2 YSLEER. For the CDR3, the DNA is TGCGCCAGCAGCCAAGATATAGGGGGAAATGAGCAGTTCTTC. This encodes CASSQDIGGNEQFF.

In its sample, this clonotype was seen a few times. This rearrangement joins TRBV5-1 to TRBJ1-3; D is perhaps TRBD1 (5 bases). Per germline, CDR1 SGHRS and CDR2 YFSETQ. This CDR3 region has 16 residues. Trimming removed 0 bases at V and 4 bases at J, with 14 bases between. This CDR3 reads CASSLAGTGRGNTIYF. For the CDR3, the DNA is TGCGCCAGCAGCTTGGCTGGGACCGGACGGGGAAACACCATATATTTT.

This chain connects TRBV7-2 to TRBJ2-3; 8 positions match TRBD1. Losses at the gene ends were 5 bases for V and 3 bases for J; bases not matched to a gene: 7. This CDR3 region has 15 residues. Germline values: CDR1 SGHTA, CDR2 FQGNSA. The CDR3 DNA is TGTGCCAGCAGCCCTAGCCAGGGGGCAACAGATACGCAGTATTTT. Translated, it gives CASSPSQGATDTQYF.

The rearrangement links TRBV12-3 or TRBV12-4 to TRBJ2-3, with 9 bases matching TRBD2. The CDR3 covers 15 residues. V was pared by 5 bases and J by 4 bases, with 7 bases of the junction left unmatched. The CDR3 nucleotides are TGTGCCAGCAGTCCGCGGGGGGGCCTCTCAGATACGCAGTATTTT. This codes for CASSPRGGLSDTQYF.

This rearrangement joins TRBV20-1 to TRBJ2-2; D is ambiguous. The germline V and J ends were trimmed by 2 bases and 5 bases, with 6 bases remaining between them. The CDR3 length is 12 residues. Germline lookup yields CDR1 DFQATT and CDR2 SNEGSKA (reference sequence). CDR3 protein: CSARPQTGELFF. The CDR3 DNA is TGCAGTGCTAGACCGCAGACCGGGGAGCTGTTTTTT.

V usage is TRBV12-3 or TRBV12-4 and J usage is TRBJ1-2, with TRBD1 as a possible D gene (5 bases). The CDR3 has 10 amino acids. The ends were cut back, 4 bases at V and 12 bases at J, with 9 bases in the middle. The DNA for the CDR3 is TGTGCCAGCAGTTGGAGGGGCGACACCTTC. Protein sequence: CASSWRGDTF.

V usage is TRBV11-3 and J usage is TRBJ2-1; 10 nucleotides line up with TRBD2. Germline V gene lookup returns CDR1 SGHNT and CDR2 YENEEA. J lost 1 base, V lost 5 bases, and 5 bases had no gene match. The CDR3 is made up of 16 amino acids. Here the CDR3 DNA reads TGTGCCAGCAGCCAACAAGCGGGAGGGTCCTACAATGAGCAGTTCTTC. This sequence encodes CASSQQAGGSYNEQFF. Full variable domain (outside the CDR3, taken from reference TRBV11-3 and TRBJ2-1): EAGVVQSPRYKIIEKKQPVAFWCNPISGHNTLYWYLQNLGQGPELLIRYENEEAVDDSQLPKDRFSAERLKGVDSTLKIQPAELGDSAVYLCASSQQAGGSYNEQFFGPGTRLTVL.

V gene TRBV7-2 combines with J gene TRBJ2-7, with 7 bases identical to TRBD2. The CDR3 extends over 12 amino acids. CDR1 is SGHTA, CDR2 FQGNSA, per germline. V gave up 5 bases and J gave up 5 bases; unmatched junction bases: 3. The CDR3 nucleotides read TGTGCCAGCAGCACCCGGGAGGACGAGCAGTACTTC. This encodes CASSTREDEQYF.

This clonotype was detected a few times. The chain links TRBV7-8 to TRBJ2-1, with D tentatively TRBD2 (6 bases). V dropped 6 bases and J dropped 1 base, with 13 bases sitting between them. CDR3 size: 15 residues. Germline V gene sequence: CDR1 SGHVS, CDR2 FQNEAQ. CDR3 coding DNA: TGTGCCAGCAGAGACCGGGAGTCATCCTACAATGAGCAGTTCTTC. This gives the protein CASRDRESSYNEQFF.

A few counts support this clonotype. The genes are TRBV29-1 and TRBJ1-4, with 7 bases fitting TRBD1. The CDR3 loop spans 11 amino acids. CDR1 is SQVTM and CDR2 is ANQGSEA in the germline V gene. V dropped 7 bases and J dropped 7; count of bases not matched to a gene: 3. The CDR3 sequence: CSGGTAEKLFF. CDR3 bases: TGCAGCGGAGGGACAGCTGAAAAACTGTTTTTT.

V usage is TRBV6-4 and J usage is TRBJ2-2, with 8 bases fitting TRBD2. The germline V gene encodes CDR1 MRHNA and CDR2 SNTAGT. The J segment lost 6 bases and the V segment lost 6 bases, leaving 9 bases of the junction unmatched. CDR3 length equals 15 residues. The CDR3 loop is CASSAQAGVAGELFF. CDR3 DNA sequence: TGTGCCAGCAGCGCCCAAGCGGGAGTGGCCGGGGAGCTGTTTTTT.

V and J are TRBV7-8 and TRBJ2-3, with D tentatively TRBD1 (5 bases). V lost 5 bases and J lost 1, with 16 bases in between. Germline V gene sequence: CDR1 SGHVS, CDR2 FQNEAQ. This CDR3 region has 16 residues. The CDR3 nucleotides are TGTGCCAGCAGCCCAGGGCTTAGTTACGGCACAGATACGCAGTATTTT. Protein sequence: CASSPGLSYGTDTQYF.